The rows below give T cell receptor beta chains drawn from one sample of a study of patients and donors after allogeneic stem cell transplantation. One entry per CDR3 protein, called by TCRdb with MiXCR from the RT-PCR reads. The sample has about 960,000 distinct CDR3 sequences, approximately 19% seen once; the top ten hold 5.5% to 6.5%. Specimen: blood, either unsorted or a sorted T cell fraction (not recorded which). These receptors were collected from a human donor who was either an allogeneic HSCT recipient or a stem cell or donor lymphocyte infusion donor (not recorded which). It is not recorded whose cells these are; they may come from a transplant donor. Each CDR3 is given with its conserved first and last residue.

v_call cdr3_aa
TRBV5-6 CASSTGGAFTGELFF
TRBV20-1 CSARDTRAHYGYTF
TRBV13 CASSPTGTSSVGEQFF
TRBV6-5 CASSYRPISYGYTF
TRBV12-3/TRBV12-4 CASSLMTYTGELFF
TRBV6-1 CASNRGGQGNYGYTF
TRBV25-1 CASSESRPGGSPLHF
TRBV6-1 CATPPGADQETQYF
TRBV20-1 CSDRVHYGYTF
TRBV6-5 CASSYEPLRGAGELFF
TRBV27 CASSLFRGGGYTF
TRBV5-1 CASSAKPGQDQPQHF
TRBV2 CASAGGTGNQPQHF
TRBV6-5 CATGDRWTQYF
TRBV12-3/TRBV12-4 CASSVMGLAEAFF
TRBV21-1 CASSKYRGSSTDTQYF
TRBV7-8 CASSPRTGANYEQYF
TRBV5-1 CASSLTQEHNYGYTF
TRBV5-1 CASSWGGSTSTYEQYF
TRBV7-2 CASSSEQETYGYTF
TRBV5-1 CASSFPVRGSSYNEQFF
TRBV20-1 CSALAGGRNTEAFF
TRBV29-1 CSVPTYIGAFF
TRBV27 CASSPGGPDTDTQYF
TRBV20-1 CSATGRGATNEKLFF
TRBV27 CASKGQGLDTQYF
TRBV4-2 CASSHRLAGTDTQYF
TRBV7-3 CASSRLVQVNNEQFF
TRBV6-4 CASSDETGAVISGELFF
TRBV29-1 CSVLDRRGAFF
TRBV7-3 CASKADRQNTEAFF
TRBV27 CASSPMGGAGGYTF
TRBV3-1 CASSQKGTGELFF
TRBV15 CATSEGTPPTDTQYF
TRBV28 CASSGGTLDTQYF
TRBV4-3 CASSQDFEWAADTQYF
TRBV5-1 CASSLTDFDRRNKNIQYF
TRBV12-3/TRBV12-4 CASSPTGTRGVSYNEQFF
TRBV12-3/TRBV12-4 CASFQKQGNTEAFF
TRBV21-1 CASSFYWRVADYGYTF
TRBV6-1 CASRNRGLNTEAFF
TRBV6-1 CASSAGDRGSNQPQHF
TRBV11-1 CASSPPSGGPTPYNEQFF
TRBV5-1 CASSLLSGGNTGELFF
TRBV12-3/TRBV12-4 CASSLFAAEAFF
TRBV4-2 CASSQGMARGEQYF
TRBV20-1 CSAGTGKGYEQYF
TRBV9 CASSVVGTGKSEQFF
TRBV7-3 CASSLDPGGYNEQFF
TRBV6-1 CASRRQGDTEAFF
TRBV11-2 CASSLRGDSSYEQYF